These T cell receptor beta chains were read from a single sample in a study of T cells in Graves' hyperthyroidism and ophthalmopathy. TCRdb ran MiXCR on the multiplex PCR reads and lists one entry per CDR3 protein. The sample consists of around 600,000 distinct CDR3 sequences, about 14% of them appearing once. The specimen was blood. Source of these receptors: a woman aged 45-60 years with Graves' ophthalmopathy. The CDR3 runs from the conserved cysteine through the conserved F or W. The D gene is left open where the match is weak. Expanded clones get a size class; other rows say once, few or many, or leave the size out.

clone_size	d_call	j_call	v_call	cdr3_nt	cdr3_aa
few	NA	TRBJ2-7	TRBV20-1	TGCAGTGCTACGGACCCCGAGACTATCCTTCCCTACGAGCAGTACTTC	CSATDPETILPYEQYF
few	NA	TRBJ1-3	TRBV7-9	TGTGCCAGCAGCCTACGGGCTCCTAAACGGCGCCAGACGGACGGAAACACCATATATTTT	CASSLRAPKRRQTDGNTIYF
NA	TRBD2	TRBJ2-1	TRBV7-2	TGTGCCAGCAGCACCCGGGGACTAGCGGGAAGTGTTTCCCACAATGAGCAGTTCTTC	CASSTRGLAGSVSHNEQFF
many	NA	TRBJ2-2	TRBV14	TGTGCCAGCAGCCAACTAGTCACCGGGGAGCTGTTTTTT	CASSQLVTGELFF
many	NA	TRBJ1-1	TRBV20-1	TGCAGTGCTGGGGGGGGCACTGAAGCTTTCTTT	CSAGGGTEAFF
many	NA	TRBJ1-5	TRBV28	TGTGCCAGCCTGCCCCTTGGGCAGGGGATGAGCAATCAGCCCCAGCATTTT	CASLPLGQGMSNQPQHF
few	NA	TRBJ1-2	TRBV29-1	TGCAGCGTTACCGGGCTTCCAGGGGACTATGGCTACACCTTC	CSVTGLPGDYGYTF
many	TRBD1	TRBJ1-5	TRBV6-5	TGTGCCAGCAGTTACGGTGGACAGGATCAGCCCCAGCATTTT	CASSYGGQDQPQHF
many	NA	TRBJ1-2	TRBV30	TGTGCCTGGAAGGACACCTTGGGAGGCTACACCTTC	CAWKDTLGGYTF
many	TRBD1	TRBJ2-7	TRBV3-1	TGTGCCAGCAGCCAAGTTACAGGGGCGCCCTACGAGCAGTACTTC	CASSQVTGAPYEQYF
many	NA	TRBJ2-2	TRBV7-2	TGTGCCAGCAGCCGACCGAACACCGGGGAGCTGTTTTTT	CASSRPNTGELFF
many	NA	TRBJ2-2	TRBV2	TGTGCCAGCAGTGAAGTCCGGAACACCGGGGAGCTGTTTTTT	CASSEVRNTGELFF
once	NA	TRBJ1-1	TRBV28	TGTGCCAGCAGCACAGTAGGAGGGGTGGACGCTGGAGCTTTCTTT	CASSTVGGVDAGAFF
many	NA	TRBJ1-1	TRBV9	TGTGCCAGCAGCGACCTCCCGGACATTAACACTGAAGCTTTCTTT	CASSDLPDINTEAFF
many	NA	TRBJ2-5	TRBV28	TGTGCCAGCAGTTTGTCCAGGGTAGCTGCAGAGACCCAGTACTTC	CASSLSRVAAETQYF
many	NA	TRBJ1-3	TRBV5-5	TGTGCCAGCAGCTTGGTACACTACTCTGGAAACACCATATATTTT	CASSLVHYSGNTIYF
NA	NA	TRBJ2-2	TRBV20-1	TGCAGTGCTAGAGTGAGTGAGAACACCGGGGAGCTGTTTTTT	CSARVSENTGELFF
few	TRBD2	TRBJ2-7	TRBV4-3	TGCGCCAGCAGCCAAGGAGACGGGAGGGCCGGGTACGAGCAGTACTTC	CASSQGDGRAGYEQYF
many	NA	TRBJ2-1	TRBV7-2	TGTGCCAGCAGCTTGAGGTTAGCTTGGGATGAGCAGTTCTTC	CASSLRLAWDEQFF
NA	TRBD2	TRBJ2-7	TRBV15	TGTGCCACCAGCACCCGACTAGCGGGAGCCGTCGAGCAGTACTTC	CATSTRLAGAVEQYF
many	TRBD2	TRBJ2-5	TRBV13	TGTGCCAGCAGTAACCGAGCGGGAGAAGAGACCCAGTACTTC	CASSNRAGEETQYF
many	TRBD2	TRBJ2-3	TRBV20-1	TGCAGTGCTAGAGATCAGATGATTAGCGGGAGCAGGGTGGATACGCAGTATTTT	CSARDQMISGSRVDTQYF
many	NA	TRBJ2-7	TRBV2	TGTGCCAGCAGTGGAGACTCGCGACGTATGTACGAGCAGTACTTC	CASSGDSRRMYEQYF
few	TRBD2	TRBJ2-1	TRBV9	TGTGTCAGCAGCCGTAGCGGGAGCTCCTACAATGAGCAGTTCTTC	CVSSRSGSSYNEQFF
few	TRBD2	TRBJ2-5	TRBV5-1	TGCGCCAGCAGCTTGGGGGCTAGCGGGAGGGCCTTCCTAGAGACCCAGTACTTC	CASSLGASGRAFLETQYF
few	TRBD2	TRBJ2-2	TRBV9	TGTGCCAGCAATCCCGGGAGGGCCGTCACCGGGGAGCTGTTTTTT	CASNPGRAVTGELFF
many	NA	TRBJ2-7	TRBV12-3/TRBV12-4	TGTGCCAGCAGTTTATCGTCCGCGGCGGAAGACTCCTACGAGCAGTACTTC	CASSLSSAAEDSYEQYF
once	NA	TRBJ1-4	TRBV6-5	TGTGCCAGCAGTTACTATAGCGGAGGGACGGGTGAAAAACTGTCTTTT	CASSYYSGGTGEKLSF